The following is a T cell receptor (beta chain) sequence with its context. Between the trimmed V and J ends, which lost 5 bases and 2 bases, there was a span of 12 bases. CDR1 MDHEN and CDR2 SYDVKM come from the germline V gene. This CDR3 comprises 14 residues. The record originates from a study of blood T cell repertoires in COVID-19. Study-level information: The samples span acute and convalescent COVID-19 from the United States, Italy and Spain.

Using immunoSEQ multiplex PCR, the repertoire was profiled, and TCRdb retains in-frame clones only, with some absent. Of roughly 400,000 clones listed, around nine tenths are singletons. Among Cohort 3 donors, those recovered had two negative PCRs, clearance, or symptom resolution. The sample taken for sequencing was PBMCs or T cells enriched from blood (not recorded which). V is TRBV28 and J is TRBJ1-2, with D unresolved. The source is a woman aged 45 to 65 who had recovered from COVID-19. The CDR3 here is CASSEVTTNYGYTF. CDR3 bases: TGTGCCAGCAGTGAGGTCACTACCAACTATGGCTACACCTTC.